The rows below give T cell receptor beta chains drawn from one sample of a study of blood T cell repertoires in COVID-19. The assay was immunoSEQ multiplex PCR, and TCRdb's table has in-frame clones only and misses some. The sample shows approximately 60,000 clones, roughly 80% of them seen only once. Input material: peripheral blood. All receptors come from a man aged 55 to 69 with acute or convalescent COVID-19. Both conserved end residues are part of each CDR3. A D gene is named only where the DNA matches it firmly. Clone size, where shown, is once, few, many, or a class for clones that have expanded.

>.|.|TRBJ1-5|TRBV27
TGTGCCAGCAGAACAGGGCTCCTAAGCAATCAGCCCCAGCATTTT
CASRTGLLSNQPQHF
>TRBD1|.|TRBJ1-4|TRBV6-6
TGTGCCAGCAGACAGCCGGGACAGGGCCCTAATGAAAAACTGTTTTTT
CASRQPGQGPNEKLFF
>TRBD1|.|TRBJ2-7|TRBV18
TGTGCCAGCTCACCGGGGACAGGGGCCTACGAGCAGTACTTC
CASSPGTGAYEQYF
>.|.|TRBJ2-5|TRBV5-4
TGTGCCAGCAGCTCGCGGGGTTGGGACCCCGGAGAGACCCAGTACTTC
CASSSRGWDPGETQYF
>TRBD1|.|TRBJ1-6|TRBV2
TGTGCCAGCGGGGACAGGGTTTTAGGTACCCTCCACTTT
CASGDRVLGTLHF
>TRBD2|.|TRBJ2-5|TRBV24-1
TGTGCCACCAGTGGGGTTGGACTAGCGGGAGGTGGAGAGACCCAGTACTTC
CATSGVGLAGGGETQYF
>TRBD2|.|TRBJ2-5|TRBV5-1
TGCGCCAGCAGCTCAATAGCGGGAGAGCGGGAGACCCAGTACTTC
CASSSIAGERETQYF
>.|.|TRBJ2-4|TRBV18
TGTGCCAGCTCACCAGGCGACAGGCAGAACATTCAGTACTTC
CASSPGDRQNIQYF
>TRBD1|.|TRBJ1-1|TRBV29-1
TGCAGCGTTCTCCCGGGACAGGGGGTGCGGAACACTGAAGCTTTCTTT
CSVLPGQGVRNTEAFF
>TRBD1|.|TRBJ1-1|TRBV10-3
TGTGCCATCAGTGAGTTGGGGACAGGGAAACGGAACACTGAAGCTTTCTTT
CAISELGTGKRNTEAFF
>.|.|TRBJ2-1|TRBV9
TGTGCCAGCAGCGAGGACACCGGGTTGGATGAGCAGTTCTTC
CASSEDTGLDEQFF
>.|.|TRBJ1-1|TRBV5-1
TGCGCCAGCACTCCCCTCGGGAGTACGAACACTGAAGCTTTCTTT
CASTPLGSTNTEAFF
>.|once|TRBJ2-5|TRBV4-3
TGCGCCAGCAGCCAAGGGCAGGGCGATCAAGAGACCCAGTACTTC
CASSQGQGDQETQYF
>TRBD1|.|TRBJ2-5|TRBV5-1
TGCGCCAGCAGCTTTACGACAGGGTTGGAGACCCAGTACTTC
CASSFTTGLETQYF
>TRBD1|.|TRBJ1-6|TRBV2
TGTGCCAGCACCGACGGACAGGGGTTGGGGCCCCTCCACTTT
CASTDGQGLGPLHF
>.|.|TRBJ2-7|TRBV18
TGTGCCAGCCGAGGGAGTACCTACGAGCAGTACTTC
CASRGSTYEQYF
>TRBD2|.|TRBJ2-7|TRBV13
TGTGCCAGCAGCCGCCGGGACAGAGCTAGCGGGAGGTACGAGCAGTACTTC
CASSRRDRASGRYEQYF
>.|.|TRBJ1-1|TRBV19
TGTGCCAGTAGTATAAGACTAAAGAACACTGAAGCTTTCTTT
CASSIRLKNTEAFF
>.|.|TRBJ2-5|TRBV11-2
TGTGCCAGCAGCCTGAGGGCCGGCGGCCAAGAGACCCAGTACTTC
CASSLRAGGQETQYF
>.|.|TRBJ1-1|TRBV4-2
TGTGCCAGCAGCCGGGAGTTGAACACTGAAGCTTTCTTT
CASSRELNTEAFF
>TRBD1|.|TRBJ2-7|TRBV18
TGTGCCAGCTCACCGACTTCGGGACAGGGGACCCACGAGCAGTACTTC
CASSPTSGQGTHEQYF
>.|few|TRBJ2-6|TRBV7-3
TGTGCCAGCAGCTTACTGGGGGGATACTTCTCTGGGGCCAACGTCCTGACTTTC
CASSLLGGYFSGANVLTF
>.|.|TRBJ2-5|TRBV19
TGTGCCAGTAGTATAGGGAGGAGCCAAGAGACCCAGTACTTC
CASSIGRSQETQYF
>.|.|TRBJ1-2|TRBV24-1
TGTGCCACCAGTGACTCCGGTTTTGGCTACACCTTC
CATSDSGFGYTF
>.|few|TRBJ1-2|TRBV19
TGTGCCAGTAGTCCCCCGGCCCCAGGGGCTTATGGCTACACCTTC
CASSPPAPGAYGYTF
>.|once|TRBJ1-5|TRBV4-1
TGCGCCAGCAGCCGCGGGTCGGGCGGGTCCAATCAGCCCCAGCATTTT
CASSRGSGGSNQPQHF
>.|.|TRBJ1-4|TRBV11-1
TGTGCCAGCAGCGCGATTAATGAAAAACTGTTTTTT
CASSAINEKLFF
>.|.|TRBJ2-1|TRBV11-3
TGTGCCAGCAGCCTGGACTTCCTAAATGAGCAGTTCTTC
CASSLDFLNEQFF
>TRBD2|.|TRBJ2-2|TRBV5-1
TGCGCCAGCAGCTTGGCTAGCGGAAAGCCGAACACCGGGGAGCTGTTTTTT
CASSLASGKPNTGELFF
>.|.|TRBJ2-3|TRBV5-4
TGTGCCAGCAGCCCGGGACAAACCAAGGCAGATACGCAGTATTTT
CASSPGQTKADTQYF
>.|.|TRBJ2-7|TRBV11-3
TGTGCCAGCAGTTTTGGGACACTCTACGAGCAGTACTTC
CASSFGTLYEQYF
>TRBD2|.|TRBJ2-1|TRBV7-2
TGTGCCAGCAGCCAAACCGGGACTAGCTTTTACAATGAGCAGTTCTTC
CASSQTGTSFYNEQFF
>TRBD1|few|TRBJ2-7|TRBV2
TGTGCCAGCAGTGGAACAGGGGGGTTCTACGAGCAGTACTTC
CASSGTGGFYEQYF
>TRBD2|.|TRBJ2-7|TRBV20-1
TGCAGTGCCAGAAGCGGGAGAGACAAGTACTTC
CSARSGRDKYF
>TRBD2|.|TRBJ2-3|TRBV11-2
TGTGCCAGCAGCCGAATAGCGGGAGGACGCACAGATACGCAGTATTTT
CASSRIAGGRTDTQYF
>.|.|TRBJ2-6|TRBV5-1
TGCGCCAGCAGCCGGGACACATCGGGGGCCAACGTCCTGACTTTC
CASSRDTSGANVLTF
>TRBD1|.|TRBJ1-1|TRBV27
TGTGCCAGCAGTTTCCTCGGGACAGGGGCGCCGAACACTGAAGCTTTCTTT
CASSFLGTGAPNTEAFF
>.|few|TRBJ2-1|TRBV9
TGTGCCAGCAGCGTAGACGGGACCTACAATGAGCAGTTCTTC
CASSVDGTYNEQFF
>TRBD2|.|TRBJ2-3|TRBV7-8
TGTGCCAGCAGCACCGAGACTAGCGGTTCCACAGATACGCAGTATTTT
CASSTETSGSTDTQYF
>TRBD2|.|TRBJ2-1|TRBV7-8
TGTGCCAGCAGCCCTCTAGCGGGAGTCGTCAATGAGCAGTTCTTC
CASSPLAGVVNEQFF
>.|.|TRBJ2-5|TRBV5-4
TGTGCCAGCAGCTATCCAGCGGCGGAGTCAGAGACCCAGTACTTC
CASSYPAAESETQYF
>.|.|TRBJ2-7|TRBV5-1
TGCGCCAGCAGCTTGGTACTCGGCGAGCAGTACTTC
CASSLVLGEQYF
>.|.|TRBJ1-5|TRBV28
TGTGCCAGCAGTCTCTGGGGAGGGCGGGGGGCCAATCAGCCCCAGCATTTT
CASSLWGGRGANQPQHF
>.|.|TRBJ2-1|TRBV5-4
TGTGCCAGCAGGACACAGGGTACCTACAATGAGCAGTTCTTC
CASRTQGTYNEQFF
>TRBD1|.|TRBJ1-1|TRBV19
TGTGCCAGTAGTATAGGACAGGGAAAGAGATATAACACTGAAGCTTTCTTT
CASSIGQGKRYNTEAFF
>TRBD2|once|TRBJ2-1|TRBV7-9
TGTGCCAGCAGCTCCACTAGCGGGAGGAACTCCTACAATGAGCAGTTCTTC
CASSSTSGRNSYNEQFF
>TRBD1|.|TRBJ1-2|TRBV10-3
TGTGCCACCGAATCCGGGACAGGGGAGAACTATGGCTACACCTTC
CATESGTGENYGYTF
>TRBD1|.|TRBJ1-6|TRBV30
TGTGCCTGGAGGGGACAGGGGAATTCACCCCTCCACTTT
CAWRGQGNSPLHF